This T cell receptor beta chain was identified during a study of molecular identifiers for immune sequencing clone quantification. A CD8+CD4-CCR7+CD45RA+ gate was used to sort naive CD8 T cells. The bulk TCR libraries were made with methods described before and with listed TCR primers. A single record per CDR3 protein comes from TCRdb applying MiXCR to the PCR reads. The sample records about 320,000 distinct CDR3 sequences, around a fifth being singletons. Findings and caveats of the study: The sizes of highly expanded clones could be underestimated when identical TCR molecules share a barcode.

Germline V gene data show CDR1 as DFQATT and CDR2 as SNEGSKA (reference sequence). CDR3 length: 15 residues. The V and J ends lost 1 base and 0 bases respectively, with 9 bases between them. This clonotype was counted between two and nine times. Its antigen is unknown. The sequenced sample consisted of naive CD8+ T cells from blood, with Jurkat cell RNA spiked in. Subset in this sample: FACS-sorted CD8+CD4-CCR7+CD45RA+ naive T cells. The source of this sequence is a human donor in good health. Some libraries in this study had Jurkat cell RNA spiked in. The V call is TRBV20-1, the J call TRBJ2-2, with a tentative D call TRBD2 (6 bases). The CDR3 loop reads CSARVAETNTGELFF. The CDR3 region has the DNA TGCAGTGCTAGAGTAGCGGAAACGAACACCGGGGAGCTGTTTTTT.